This TCR beta chain emerged from a study of T-cell memory formation after mild COVID-19. TCRdb redid the calling of the 5' RACE reads with MiXCR, one entry per CDR3 protein. The table records 300,000 to 400,000 distinct CDR3 sequences, around 30% of them present only once. V shed 0 bases and J shed 5 bases, with 5 bases lying between them. CDR1 is LGHDT and CDR2 is YNNKEL in the germline V gene (reference sequence). The CDR3 sequence is 12 residues long. Sequencing was performed on PBMCs or a T cell subset sorted from them (not recorded which). The V gene is TRBV3-1, the J gene TRBJ2-7; no clear D. This TCR derives from an adult woman who had mild COVID-19 (a few samples of this study predate the infection). Cell type and time point are not known. Written as DNA, the CDR3 is TGTGCCAGCAGCCAAGAAGGAAACGAGCAGTACTTC. Translating gives CASSQEGNEQYF.